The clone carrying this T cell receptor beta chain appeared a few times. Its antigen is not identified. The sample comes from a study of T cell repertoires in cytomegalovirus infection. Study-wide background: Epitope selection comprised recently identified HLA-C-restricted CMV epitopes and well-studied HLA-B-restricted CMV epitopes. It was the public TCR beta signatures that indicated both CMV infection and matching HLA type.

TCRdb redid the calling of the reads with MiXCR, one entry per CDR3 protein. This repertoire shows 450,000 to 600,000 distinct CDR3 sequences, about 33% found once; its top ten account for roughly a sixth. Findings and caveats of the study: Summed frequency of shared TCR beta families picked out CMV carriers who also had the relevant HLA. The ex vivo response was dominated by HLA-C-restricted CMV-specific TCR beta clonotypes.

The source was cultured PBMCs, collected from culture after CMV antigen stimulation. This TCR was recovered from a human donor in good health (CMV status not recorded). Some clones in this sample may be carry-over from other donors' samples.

DNA for the CDR3: TGTGCCAGCATTCTTCTTCTAGCGGTCCCAACTAATGAAAAACTGTTTTTT. This codes for CASILLLAVPTNEKLFF. J is TRBJ1-4 and V is TRBV2; D remains ambiguous. Germline values: CDR1 SNHLY, CDR2 FYNNEI. CDR3 size: 17 residues. V lost 7 bases to trimming and J lost 0 bases, with 18 bases between them.